This passage covers 9 T cell receptor beta chains from one sample sequenced in a study of T cell responses to AZD1222 COVID-19 vaccine. This table comes from immunoSEQ multiplex PCR, and its TCRdb copy is limited to in-frame clones, with some not included. Of roughly 50,000 clones listed, 70% to 90% are singletons. The material sequenced was peripheral blood, taken on day 0 of AZD1222 vaccination. The receptor set was obtained from an adult in good health.

The CDR3 DNA follows: TGTGCCAGCAGTTACTCTGACAGGCCGGTAGGGGAAAAACTGTTTTTT. Translated, it gives CASSYSDRPVGEKLFF. V usage is TRBV6-5 and J usage is TRBJ1-4; D is possibly TRBD1 (6 bases). The germline V gene encodes CDR1 MNHEY and CDR2 SVGAGI. V dropped 0 bases and J dropped 8 bases, with 16 bases sitting between them. The CDR3 loop spans 16 amino acids.

There are a few counts of this clone. This chain links TRBV28 with TRBJ2-7; 7 positions agree with TRBD1. The trim removed 6 bases at V and 2 bases at J, leaving 10 bases unmatched. Germline-derived CDR1 and CDR2 are MDHEN and SYDVKM. This CDR3 contains 15 residues. CDR3 sequence (DNA): TGTGCCAGCAGGATTTGGACAGGCAAGACCTACGAGCAGTACTTC. Protein: CASRIWTGKTYEQYF.

V and J are TRBV18 and TRBJ1-1, with TRBD1 matching over 10 bases. CDR1 KGHSH and CDR2 LQKENI come from the germline V gene. The length of the CDR3 is 14 residues. V gave up 5 bases and J gave up 4 bases; unmatched junction bases: 4. CDR3 residues: CASSSGQGITEAFF. Here the CDR3 DNA reads TGTGCCAGCTCATCGGGACAGGGGATCACTGAAGCTTTCTTT.

This sequence joins TRBV7-2 and TRBJ1-1, with 8 bases that match TRBD1. V was clipped by 5 bases and J by 6 bases; unmatched bases: 8. CDR1 and CDR2 from the germline V gene are SGHTA and FQGNSA. The CDR3 consists of 14 residues. The CDR3: CASSVDRATSEAFF. As DNA, the CDR3 is TGTGCCAGCAGCGTGGACAGGGCGACCTCTGAAGCTTTCTTT.

This chain links TRBV4-1 with TRBJ2-5; 9 bases fit TRBD2. The V gene end was trimmed by 1 base and the J gene end by 5 bases; junction bases not matched to a gene: 5. The CDR3 loop spans 15 amino acids. Germline CDR1 is MGHRA and CDR2 is YSYEKL. The CDR3 DNA is TGCGCCAGCAGCCAAGCGCGGGGGGGCGATGAGACCCAGTACTTC. Protein sequence: CASSQARGGDETQYF.

This clone has a handful of counts. The chain is built from TRBV6-5 and TRBJ1-2; 7 bases fit TRBD1. After removal of 2 bases from V and 4 bases from J, the junction contained 7 bases not matched to a gene. Germline assignment: CDR1 MNHEY and CDR2 SVGAGI. The CDR3 has 15 residues. The CDR3 bases are TGTGCCAGCAGTTACGAGGGGGCGCAAGGCTATGGCTACACCTTC. This codes for CASSYEGAQGYGYTF.

The chain employs TRBV15 and TRBJ1-2; 9 nucleotides line up with TRBD1. Trimming took 1 base from V and 3 from J; bases not matched to a gene: 12. The CDR3 runs to 18 residues. Germline CDR1 and CDR2: LNHNV and YYDKDF (reference sequence). CDR3 region: CATSRGGRQGVYDYGYTF. Written as DNA, the CDR3 is TGTGCCACCAGCAGAGGAGGACGACAGGGGGTTTATGACTATGGCTACACCTTC. The full variable domain, rest sourced from reference TRBV15 and TRBJ1-2, is DAMVIQNPRYQVTQFGKPVTLSCSQTLNHNVMYWYQQKSSQAPKLLFHYYDKDFNNEADTPDNFQSRRPNTSFCFLDIRSPGLGDTAMYLCATSRGGRQGVYDYGYTFGSGTRLTVV.

This chain uses TRBV7-5 with TRBJ1-4. TRBV7-5 is labeled a pseudogene. The CDR3 loop spans 14 amino acids. The CDR3 nucleotides read TGTGCCAGAAGCTACGACCCAGGGAGGGAAAAACTGTTTTTT. Its translation: CARSYDPGREKLFF.

The CDR3 protein is CASKAEGGGYGYTF. The CDR3 bases are TGTGCCAGCAAGGCCGAGGGGGGAGGCTATGGCTACACCTTC. V gene TRBV6-5 combines with J gene TRBJ1-2; TRBD1 might be the D (6 bases). The ends were cut back, 7 bases at V and 4 bases at J, with 16 bases in the middle. The CDR3 is 14 amino acids. The germline CDR1 and CDR2 sequences are MNHEY and SVGAGI.